Included here is one T cell receptor (beta chain) sequence, with context. As yet, its antigen is unknown. The sample belongs to a study of response to subunit inactivated influenza vaccine. Study conclusions and caveats: Authors suggested that a seasonal influenza vaccination recruits few new T cells each time.

TCRdb called the RT-PCR reads again in MiXCR, with one record for every CDR3 protein. The sample has approximately 300,000 distinct CDR3 sequences, around 20% seen once. V gave up 4 bases and J gave up 4 bases; unmatched junction bases: 7. The CDR3 is 13 residues long. Germline values: CDR1 DFQATT, CDR2 SNEGSKA (reference sequence). This chain links TRBV20-1 with TRBJ2-7, with 7 bases lining up with TRBD1. This TCR derives from a man aged 50 to 69 who received an inactivated influenza vaccine. The sample consisted of PBMCs from blood, taken 21 months after vaccination. CDR3 protein: CSAITPTGYEQYF. CDR3 in DNA: TGCAGTGCTATAACCCCGACAGGGTACGAGCAGTACTTC.